This passage covers 28 T cell receptor beta chains from one sample sequenced in a study of T-cell memory formation after mild COVID-19 (dated by TCRdb to the early 2020s). Receptors were amplified or captured by 5' RACE. The instrument was an Illumina NovaSeq 6000. TCRdb passed the public sequencing reads through fastp at Q25 and MiXCR, retaining productive beta sequences. Each entry merges the rows of one CDR3 protein and shows their most common DNA and genes. The sample table holds about 260,000 distinct CDR3 sequences, of which over 15% were seen once. The ten largest clones capture 20% to 25% of the sample. Sample: PBMCs or a T cell subset sorted from them (not recorded which). The receptor set was obtained from a man aged 18 to 30 who had mild COVID-19 (a few samples of this study predate the infection). The sample titles of this study are shuffled in the database, so cell type and time point are left out; the donor was told from shared clones.

The gene calls are TRBV5-1 and TRBJ2-5; TRBD2 is a possible D gene (5 bases). V lost 9 bases and J lost 1, with 13 bases in between. The CDR3 runs to 13 residues. Germline CDR1 and CDR2: SGHRS and YFSETQ. The CDR3: CANARTPQETQYF. CDR3 nucleotides: TGCGCCAACGCACGGACTCCCCAAGAGACCCAGTACTTC.

The rearrangement joins TRBV7-2 to TRBJ1-6, with D possibly matching TRBD1 (6 bases). Germline V gene data show CDR1 as SGHTA and CDR2 as FQGNSA. Trimming removed 5 bases from V and 6 bases from J, with 14 bases in between. This CDR3 has 15 amino acids. The CDR3 region has the DNA TGTGCCAGCAGCACGACAGGAAGTTCTAATTCACCCCTCCACTTT. Its protein product is CASSTTGSSNSPLHF. Full variable domain (rest looked up from reference TRBV7-2 and TRBJ1-6): GAGVSQSPSNKVTEKGKDVELRCDPISGHTALYWYRQSLGQGLEFLIYFQGNSAPDKSGLPSDRFSAERTGGSVSTLTIQRTQQEDSAVYLCASSTTGSSNSPLHFGNGTRLTVT.

The V and J genes are TRBV18 and TRBJ1-1; no definite D call. Germline-derived CDR1 and CDR2 are KGHSH and LQKENI. The CDR3 totals 14 residues. The V and J ends lost 6 bases and 1 base respectively, with 12 bases between them. DNA of the CDR3: TGTGCCAGCTCCTCCTGGACCGAGAACACTGAAGCTTTCTTT. Translating it yields CASSSWTENTEAFF.

This clonotype was detected a few times. It is likely a read error, because the conserved phenylalanine at the end of the CDR3 is missing. It is unclear where the CDR3 begins or ends on the DNA, so no DNA is shown, and the CDR3 is as TCRdb lists it. This chain links TRBV29-1 with TRBJ1-1; the table's D call TRBD1 went unverified against the DNA. The V gene's germline CDR1 is SQVTM and CDR2 ANQGSEA. Termini included, the CDR3 measures 12 amino acids. This CDR3 reads CSAPRAAGGPLN.

This clonotype has only a few counts. This rearrangement joins TRBV12-3 or TRBV12-4 to TRBJ2-7; D is uncertain. V lost 3 bases and J lost 2, with 8 bases in between. The CDR3 sequence is 13 residues long. CDR3 sequence: CASSFGRPYEQYF. CDR3 bases: TGTGCCAGCAGTTTCGGGCGGCCCTACGAGCAGTACTTC.

This clonotype has more than one count but fewer than ten. The CDR3 DNA reads TGTGCCAGCAGCAGATACCGGGACTTTACCTACGAGCAGTACTTC. Its translation: CASSRYRDFTYEQYF. The chain couples TRBV5-6 to TRBJ2-7; D is possibly TRBD2 (6 bases). The CDR3 runs to 15 residues. Per the germline V gene, CDR1 is SGHDT and CDR2 is YYEEEE. V shed 4 bases and J shed 2 bases, with 16 bases lying between them. The whole variable domain, filled in from reference TRBV5-6 and TRBJ2-7, reads DAGVTQSPTHLIKTRGQQVTLRCSPKSGHDTVSWYQQALGQGPQFIFQYYEEEERQRGNFPDRFSGHQFPNYSSELNVNALLLGDSALYLCASSRYRDFTYEQYFGPGTRLTVT.

This clonotype was found a few times. The chain combines TRBV7-9 with TRBJ1-6; D gene unclear. Germline V gives CDR1 SEHNR, CDR2 FQNEAQ (reference sequence). The V and J ends lost 4 bases and 1 base respectively, with 11 bases between them. The CDR3 runs 16 residues. The CDR3 coding sequence is TGTGCCAGCAGCTCAGGTCAGACGTCCTATAATTCACCCCTCCACTTT. This sequence encodes CASSSGQTSYNSPLHF.

The DNA of the CDR3 is TGTGCCAGCAGTAACCTTGACAGGGTCGTGGTCAATGAGCAGTTCTTC. Protein sequence: CASSNLDRVVVNEQFF. This rearrangement joins TRBV12-3 or TRBV12-4 to TRBJ2-1; 7 bases line up with TRBD1. The V segment lost 5 bases and the J segment 6 bases; nucleotides outside the gene matches: 13. CDR3 length: 16 amino acids.

This clonotype has more than one count but fewer than ten. This chain joins TRBV6-5 and TRBJ1-2; the match to TRBD1 covers 8 bases. The J segment lost 8 bases and the V segment lost 5 bases, leaving 7 bases of the junction unmatched. Germline CDR1 is MNHEY and CDR2 is SVGAGI. CDR3 length: 13 residues. The chain's CDR3 is CASSPQGARGYTF. In DNA, the CDR3 is TGTGCCAGCAGTCCTCAGGGGGCGCGGGGCTACACCTTC.

This chain joins TRBV7-2 and TRBJ2-5; no clear D gene. Trimming removed 3 bases at V and 5 bases at J, with 10 bases between. Germline V gene data show CDR1 as SGHTA and CDR2 as FQGNSA. CDR3 size: 13 residues. Here the CDR3 DNA reads TGTGCCAGCAGCTTCTTAGAATTGGAGACCCAGTACTTC. Protein sequence: CASSFLELETQYF.

The chain links TRBV20-1 to TRBJ1-1; D possibly corresponds to TRBD1 (6 bases). Germline loops: CDR1 DFQATT, CDR2 SNEGSKA (reference sequence). The CDR3 runs 12 residues. The ends were cut back, 2 bases at V and 7 bases at J, with 11 bases in the middle. CDR3 protein: CSARTQGSEAFF. Here the CDR3 DNA reads TGCAGTGCTAGAACTCAGGGGAGTGAAGCTTTCTTT.

In its sample, this clonotype was seen a few times. The chain links TRBV6-2 or TRBV6-3 to TRBJ1-5, with a tentative D call TRBD1 (6 bases). The germline V gene has CDR1 MNHEY and CDR2 SVGEGT. V lost 6 bases and J 2 bases, leaving 20 bases between the germline ends. The CDR3 extends over 17 amino acids. The CDR3 bases are TGTGCCAGCAGCCGGGACATCTACTCAGGAGGCAATCAGCCCCAGCATTTT. It translates to CASSRDIYSGGNQPQHF.

This clonotype has a handful of counts. The chain combines TRBV5-1 with TRBJ1-4, with unresolved D. Per the germline V gene, CDR1 is SGHRS and CDR2 is YFSETQ. The CDR3 has 15 amino acids. The ends were cut back, 2 bases at V and 2 bases at J, with 10 bases in the middle. DNA of the CDR3: TGCGCCAGCAGCTTCGGGGAAGGCACTAATGAAAAACTGTTTTTT. It yields the protein CASSFGEGTNEKLFF.

This clonotype was counted between two and nine times. The CDR3 is CASSLQGATEAFF. CDR3 bases: TGTGCCAGCAGCTTACAGGGGGCTACTGAAGCTTTCTTT. The chain links TRBV7-9 to TRBJ1-1; TRBD1 matches 8 bases. The germline gives CDR1 SEHNR, CDR2 FQNEAQ (reference sequence). Unmatched junction bases numbered 1, after V lost 2 bases and J lost 5 bases. The CDR3 contains 13 residues.

In this sample, this clonotype turned up a few times. The chain recombines TRBV29-1 with TRBJ2-1, with TRBD2 matching over 8 bases. The germline V gene has CDR1 SQVTM and CDR2 ANQGSEA. The CDR3 totals 13 residues. V trimming: 5 bases; J trimming: 4 bases; junction bases outside the gene matches: 4. The DNA of the CDR3 is TGCAGCGTTAAAGCGGGGGCGTACAATGAGCAGTTCTTC. Amino acids: CSVKAGAYNEQFF.

V and J are TRBV7-9 and TRBJ2-2, with 7 bases that match TRBD1. Unmatched junction bases numbered 3, after V lost 5 bases and J lost 6 bases. The germline CDR1 and CDR2 sequences are SEHNR and FQNEAQ (reference sequence). The CDR3 has 13 amino acids. This chain's CDR3 is CASSDTGAGELFF. CDR3 in DNA: TGTGCCAGCAGCGATACAGGGGCCGGGGAGCTGTTTTTT.

This clonotype was counted between two and nine times. The chain couples TRBV24-1 to TRBJ2-5, with 12 nucleotides matching TRBD1. Germline V gene lookup returns CDR1 KGHDR and CDR2 SFDVKD. The V and J ends lost 4 bases and 4 bases, in that order; junction bases with no gene match: 3. The CDR3 consists of 15 residues. This CDR3 reads CATSEGTGGRETQYF. For the CDR3, the DNA is TGTGCCACCAGTGAGGGGACAGGGGGCCGAGAGACCCAGTACTTC.

This clonotype was recorded a few times. V usage is TRBV19 and J usage is TRBJ1-4; D unresolved. V shed 6 bases and J shed 3 bases, with 14 bases lying between them. The CDR3 loop spans 15 amino acids. Germline V CDR1 and CDR2: LNHDA, SQIVND (reference sequence). The CDR3 is CASSPAGIANEKLFF. In DNA, the CDR3 is TGTGCCAGTAGCCCCGCCGGGATAGCTAATGAAAAACTGTTTTTT.

The chain carries TRBV7-6 and TRBJ1-6; TRBD1 matches 9 bases. The CDR3 runs 15 residues. Trimming took 5 bases from V and 9 from J; bases not matched to a gene: 8. The V gene's germline CDR1 is SGHVS and CDR2 FNYEAQ. The CDR3 DNA sequence: TGTGCCAGCAGCCGCGGGACAGGGCCTAGTTCACCCCTCCACTTT. Translating gives CASSRGTGPSSPLHF.

This clonotype came up a few times. The chain is built from TRBV4-3 and TRBJ1-1; a weak D match, TRBD1 (5 bases). Germline CDR1 is LGHNA and CDR2 is YSLEER. The CDR3 contains 15 residues. V lost 1 base to trimming and J lost 2 bases, with 11 bases between them. CDR3 residues: CASSQGFDRNTEAFF. The CDR3 coding sequence is TGCGCCAGCAGCCAAGGATTTGACAGAAACACTGAAGCTTTCTTT.

This clonotype turned up a few times. The gene calls are TRBV7-2 and TRBJ2-1; 13 bases fit TRBD2. The ends lost 5 bases at V and 9 bases at J; junction bases unmatched: 4. The CDR3 totals 14 residues. CDR1 is SGHTA and CDR2 is FQGNSA in the germline V gene. CDR3 loop: CASSLGLAGSEQFF. Written as DNA, the CDR3 is TGTGCCAGCAGCCTGGGACTAGCGGGGTCTGAGCAGTTCTTC.

The rearrangement uses TRBV4-1 and TRBJ2-1, with 9 bases aligning to TRBD2. This CDR3 contains 14 residues. Per the germline V gene, CDR1 is MGHRA and CDR2 is YSYEKL. The ends lost 6 bases at V and 4 bases at J; junction bases unmatched: 4. This chain's CDR3 is CASSRSGGYNEQFF. In DNA form, the CDR3 reads TGCGCCAGCAGTAGGAGCGGGGGGTACAATGAGCAGTTCTTC.

The sample holds a few counts of this clonotype. CDR3 sequence: CASSQGAGTEAFF. CDR3 sequence (DNA): TGTGCCAGCAGCCAGGGGGCCGGGACTGAAGCTTTCTTT. This chain uses TRBV2 with TRBJ1-1; TRBD1 matches 8 bases. The V gene end was trimmed by 6 bases and the J gene end by 5 bases; junction bases not matched to a gene: 5. The CDR3 covers 13 residues. The germline V gene has CDR1 SNHLY and CDR2 FYNNEI. Together with reference TRBV2 and TRBJ1-1, the CDR3 gives the full variable domain: EPEVTQTPSHQVTQMGQEVILRCVPISNHLYFYWYRQILGQKVEFLVSFYNNEISEKSEIFDDQFSVERPDGSNFTLKIRSTKLEDSAMYFCASSQGAGTEAFFGQGTRLTVV.

The chain is built from TRBV15 and TRBJ1-2; D is perhaps TRBD1 (6 bases). Between the trimmed V and J ends, which lost 5 bases and 8 bases, there was a span of 18 bases. The CDR3 spans 14 residues. Looked up from germline, CDR1 is LNHNV and CDR2 is YYDKDF (reference sequence). The CDR3 DNA follows: TGTGCCACCAGCGGACGCCCTCAGGGGAAAGGCTACACCTTC. This gives the protein CATSGRPQGKGYTF.

The chain combines TRBV5-6 with TRBJ2-1; a possible D gene is TRBD2 (6 bases). V was trimmed by 0 bases and J by 7 bases, leaving 11 bases between them. Germline assignment: CDR1 SGHDT and CDR2 YYEEEE. The CDR3 runs 14 residues. CDR3 nucleotide sequence: TGTGCCAGCAGCTTGGTTGGGGGGAAGAATGAGCAGTTCTTC. Protein sequence: CASSLVGGKNEQFF.

This clonotype occurred a few times. The chain links TRBV6-2 or TRBV6-3 to TRBJ2-7; D is unclear. This CDR3 region has 13 residues. Between the trimmed V and J ends, which lost 4 bases and 0 bases, there was a span of 7 bases. The germline V gene has CDR1 MNHEY and CDR2 SVGEGT. In DNA form, the CDR3 reads TGTGCCAGCAGTTCAGGATACTCCTACGAGCAGTACGTC. This encodes CASSSGYSYEQYV.

This clonotype was observed a few times. The chain has TRBV7-2 and TRBJ2-7; D is undetermined. The V end lost 3 bases, the J end lost 2 bases, and 14 bases lay between the germline ends. Germline values: CDR1 SGHTA, CDR2 FQGNSA. This CDR3 has 15 amino acids. In DNA form, the CDR3 reads TGTGCCAGCAGCTTCGTAGGTGGGGAACCCTACGAGCAGTACTTC. This sequence encodes CASSFVGGEPYEQYF.

V gene TRBV5-1 combines with J gene TRBJ2-7; perhaps TRBD2 as D (5 bases). Germline V lookup: CDR1 SGHRS, CDR2 YFSETQ. The CDR3 contains 15 residues. Trimming shortened V by 6 bases and J by 3 bases, and 19 bases separated the two germline ends. CDR3: CASTPSRQRDYEQYV. For the CDR3, the DNA is TGCGCCAGCACCCCTAGTAGGCAGAGGGACTACGAGCAGTACGTC.